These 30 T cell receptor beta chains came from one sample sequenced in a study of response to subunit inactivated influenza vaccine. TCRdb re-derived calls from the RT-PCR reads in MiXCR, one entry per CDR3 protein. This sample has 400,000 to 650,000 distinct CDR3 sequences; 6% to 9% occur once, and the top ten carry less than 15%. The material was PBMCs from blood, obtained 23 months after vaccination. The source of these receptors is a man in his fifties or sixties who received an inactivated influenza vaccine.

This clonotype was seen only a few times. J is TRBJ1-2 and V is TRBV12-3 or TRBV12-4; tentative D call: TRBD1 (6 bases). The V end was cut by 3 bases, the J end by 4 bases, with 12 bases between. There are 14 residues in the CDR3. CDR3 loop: CASSFSGGGYGYTF. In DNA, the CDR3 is TGTGCCAGCAGTTTTTCGGGGGGCGGCTATGGCTACACCTTC.

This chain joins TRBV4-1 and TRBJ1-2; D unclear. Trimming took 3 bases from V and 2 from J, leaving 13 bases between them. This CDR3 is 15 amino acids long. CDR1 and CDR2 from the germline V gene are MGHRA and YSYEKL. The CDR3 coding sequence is TGCGCCAGCAGCCAGTCAGATTCGGTGAACTATGGCTACACCTTC. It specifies CASSQSDSVNYGYTF.

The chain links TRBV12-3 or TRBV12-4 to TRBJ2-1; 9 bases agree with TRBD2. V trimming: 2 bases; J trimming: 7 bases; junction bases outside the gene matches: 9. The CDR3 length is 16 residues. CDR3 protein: CASSLRRGGWENEQFF. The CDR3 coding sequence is TGTGCCAGCAGTTTACGGCGGGGGGGCTGGGAGAATGAGCAGTTCTTC.

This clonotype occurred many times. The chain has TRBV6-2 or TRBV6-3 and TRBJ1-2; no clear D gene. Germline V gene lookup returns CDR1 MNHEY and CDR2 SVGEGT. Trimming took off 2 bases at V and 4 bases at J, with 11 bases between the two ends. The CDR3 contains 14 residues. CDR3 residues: CASSYPQLSYGYTF. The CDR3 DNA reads TGTGCCAGCAGTTACCCACAGCTGTCCTATGGCTACACCTTC.

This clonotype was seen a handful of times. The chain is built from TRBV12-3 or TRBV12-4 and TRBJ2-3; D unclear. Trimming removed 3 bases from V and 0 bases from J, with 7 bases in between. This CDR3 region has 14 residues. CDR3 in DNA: TGTGCCAGCAGTTTCTCCTGGAGCACAGATACGCAGTATTTT. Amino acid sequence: CASSFSWSTDTQYF.

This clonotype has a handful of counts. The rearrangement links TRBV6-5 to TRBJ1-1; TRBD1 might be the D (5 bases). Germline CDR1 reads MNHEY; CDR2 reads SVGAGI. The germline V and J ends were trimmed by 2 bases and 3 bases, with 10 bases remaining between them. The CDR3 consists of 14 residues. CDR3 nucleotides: TGTGCCAGCAGTTACCGGGCAGGGTACACTGAAGCTTTCTTT. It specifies CASSYRAGYTEAFF.

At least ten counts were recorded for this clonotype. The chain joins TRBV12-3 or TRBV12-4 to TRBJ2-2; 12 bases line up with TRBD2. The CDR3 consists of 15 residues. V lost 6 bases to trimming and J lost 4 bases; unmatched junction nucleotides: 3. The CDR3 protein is CASRPGLAGTGELFF. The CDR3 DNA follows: TGTGCCAGCAGACCGGGACTAGCGGGCACCGGGGAGCTGTTTTTT.

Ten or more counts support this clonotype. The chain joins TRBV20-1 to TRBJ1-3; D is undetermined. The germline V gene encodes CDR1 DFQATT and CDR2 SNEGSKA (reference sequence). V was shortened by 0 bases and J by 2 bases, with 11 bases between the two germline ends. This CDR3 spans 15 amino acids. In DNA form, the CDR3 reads TGCAGTGCTAGAGATGTTGGGTCCGCTGGAAACACCATATATTTT. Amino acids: CSARDVGSAGNTIYF.

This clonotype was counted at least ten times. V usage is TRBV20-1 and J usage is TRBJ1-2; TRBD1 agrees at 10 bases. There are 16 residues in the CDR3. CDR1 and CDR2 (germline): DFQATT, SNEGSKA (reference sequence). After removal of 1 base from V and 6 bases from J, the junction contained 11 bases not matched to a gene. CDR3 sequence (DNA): TGCAGTGCTAGAGTGTTAAGGGACAGGGGATTCAATGGCTACACCTTC. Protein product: CSARVLRDRGFNGYTF.

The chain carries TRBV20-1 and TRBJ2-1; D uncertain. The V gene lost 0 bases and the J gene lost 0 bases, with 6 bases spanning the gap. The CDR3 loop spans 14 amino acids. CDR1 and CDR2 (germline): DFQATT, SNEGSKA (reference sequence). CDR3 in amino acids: CSARDPSSYNEQFF. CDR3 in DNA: TGCAGTGCTAGAGATCCAAGCTCCTACAATGAGCAGTTCTTC.

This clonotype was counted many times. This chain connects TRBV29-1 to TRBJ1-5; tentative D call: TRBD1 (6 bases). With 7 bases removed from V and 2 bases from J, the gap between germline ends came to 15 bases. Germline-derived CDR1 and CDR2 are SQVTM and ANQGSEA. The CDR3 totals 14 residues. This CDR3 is CSASLGGGNQPQHF. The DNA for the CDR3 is TGCAGCGCCTCGTTGGGGGGCGGCAATCAGCCCCAGCATTTT.

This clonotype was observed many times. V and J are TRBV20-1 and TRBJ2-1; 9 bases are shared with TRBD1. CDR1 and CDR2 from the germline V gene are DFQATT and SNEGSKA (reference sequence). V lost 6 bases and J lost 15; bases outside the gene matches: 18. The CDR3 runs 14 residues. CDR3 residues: CSALWDREGFDLFF. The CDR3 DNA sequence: TGCAGTGCCCTCTGGGACAGGGAAGGGTTTGATCTGTTCTTC.

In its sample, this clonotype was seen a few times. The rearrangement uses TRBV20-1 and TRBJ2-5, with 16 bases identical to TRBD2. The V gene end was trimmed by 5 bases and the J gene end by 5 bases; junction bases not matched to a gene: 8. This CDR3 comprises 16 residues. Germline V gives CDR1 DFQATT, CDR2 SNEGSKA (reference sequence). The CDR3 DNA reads TGCAGTGCTGGAGGGACTAGCGGGGGGGCCCGGGAGACCCAGTACTTC. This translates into CSAGGTSGGARETQYF.

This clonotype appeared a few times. The CDR3 DNA sequence: TGCGCCAGCAGCCCACAGGACTTGGACACCGGGGAGCTGTTTTTT. It specifies CASSPQDLDTGELFF. The chain couples TRBV4-1 to TRBJ2-2; the D call may be TRBD1 or TRBD2 (5 bases each). Germline lookup yields CDR1 MGHRA and CDR2 YSYEKL. The CDR3 covers 15 residues. Trimming left V 4 bases short and J 3 bases short, with 12 bases between.

Here the CDR3 reads CASSSRVMNTEAFF. The CDR3 DNA follows: TGTGCCAGCAGCTCAAGGGTAATGAACACTGAAGCTTTCTTT. J is TRBJ1-1 and V is TRBV7-2, with unresolved D. The ends were cut back, 4 bases at V and 0 bases at J, with 9 bases in the middle. This CDR3 comprises 14 residues. CDR1 and CDR2 from the germline V gene are SGHTA and FQGNSA. The entire variable domain, with the rest obtained from reference TRBV7-2 and TRBJ1-1, is as follows: GAGVSQSPSNKVTEKGKDVELRCDPISGHTALYWYRQSLGQGLEFLIYFQGNSAPDKSGLPSDRFSAERTGGSVSTLTIQRTQQEDSAVYLCASSSRVMNTEAFFGQGTRLTVV.

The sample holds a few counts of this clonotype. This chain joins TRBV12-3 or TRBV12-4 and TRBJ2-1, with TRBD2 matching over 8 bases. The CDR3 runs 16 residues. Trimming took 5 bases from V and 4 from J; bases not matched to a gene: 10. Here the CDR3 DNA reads TGTGCCAGCAGTCCCGGGACTAGTTGGGGTTACAATGAGCAGTTCTTC. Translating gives CASSPGTSWGYNEQFF.

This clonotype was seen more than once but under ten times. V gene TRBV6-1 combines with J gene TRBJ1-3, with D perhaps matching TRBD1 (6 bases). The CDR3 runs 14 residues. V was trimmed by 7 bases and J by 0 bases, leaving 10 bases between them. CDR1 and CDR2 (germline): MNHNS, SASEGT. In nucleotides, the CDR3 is TGTGCCAGCAATACAGGGAACTCTGGAAACACCATATATTTT. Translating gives CASNTGNSGNTIYF.

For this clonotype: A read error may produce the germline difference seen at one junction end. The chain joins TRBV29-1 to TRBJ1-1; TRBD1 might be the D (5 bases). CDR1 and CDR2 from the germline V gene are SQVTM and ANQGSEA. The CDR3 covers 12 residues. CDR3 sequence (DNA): TGCAGCGTTAAAGACAGTATCACTGAAGCTTTCTTT. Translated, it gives CSVKDSITEAFF. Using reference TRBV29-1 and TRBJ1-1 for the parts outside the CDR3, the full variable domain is SAVISQKPSRDICQRGTSLTIQCQVDSQVTMMFWYRQQPGQSLTLIATANQGSEATYESGFVIDKFPISRPNLTFSTLTVSNMSPEDSSIYLCSVKDSITEAFFGQGTRLTVV.

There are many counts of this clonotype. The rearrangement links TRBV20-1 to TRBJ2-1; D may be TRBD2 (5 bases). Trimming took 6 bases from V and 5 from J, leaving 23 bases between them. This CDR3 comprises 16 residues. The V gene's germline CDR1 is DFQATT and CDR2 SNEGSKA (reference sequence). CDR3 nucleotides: TGCAGTGCGATGTCCCCGATAGGAGCGGAAGACAATGAGCAGTTCTTC. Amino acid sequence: CSAMSPIGAEDNEQFF.

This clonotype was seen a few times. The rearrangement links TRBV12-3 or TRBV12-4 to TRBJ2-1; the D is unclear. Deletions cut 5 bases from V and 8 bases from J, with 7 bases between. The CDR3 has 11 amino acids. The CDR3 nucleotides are TGTGCCAGCAGTGGGTTGGATGAGCAGTTCTTC. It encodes CASSGLDEQFF.

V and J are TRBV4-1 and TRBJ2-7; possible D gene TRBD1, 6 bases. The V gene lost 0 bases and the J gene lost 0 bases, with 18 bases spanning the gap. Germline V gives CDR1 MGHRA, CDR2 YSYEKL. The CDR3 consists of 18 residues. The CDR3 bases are TGCGCCAGCAGCCAAGATAGGGGGAAAGGCGCCAGCTCCTACGAGCAGTACTTC. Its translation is CASSQDRGKGASSYEQYF.

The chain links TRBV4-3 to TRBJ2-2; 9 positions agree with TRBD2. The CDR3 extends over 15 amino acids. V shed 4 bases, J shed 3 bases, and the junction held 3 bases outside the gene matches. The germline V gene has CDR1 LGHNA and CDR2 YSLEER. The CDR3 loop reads CASSRGLAYTGELFF. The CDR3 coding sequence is TGCGCCAGCAGCCGGGGACTAGCTTACACCGGGGAGCTGTTTTTT.

The CDR3: CASSDLYTEAFF. CDR3 nucleotide sequence: TGTGCCAGCAGTGATCTATACACTGAAGCTTTCTTT. J is TRBJ1-1 and V is TRBV2; D is undetermined. V shed 3 bases and J shed 3 bases, with 5 bases lying between them. Per the germline V gene, CDR1 is SNHLY and CDR2 is FYNNEI. The CDR3 is 12 amino acids.

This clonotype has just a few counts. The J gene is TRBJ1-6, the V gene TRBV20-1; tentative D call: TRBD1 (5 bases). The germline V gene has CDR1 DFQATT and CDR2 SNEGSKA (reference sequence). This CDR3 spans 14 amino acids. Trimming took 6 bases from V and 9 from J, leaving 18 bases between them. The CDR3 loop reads CSAKPGNGISPLHF. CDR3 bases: TGCAGTGCAAAACCAGGGAATGGCATTTCACCCCTCCACTTT.

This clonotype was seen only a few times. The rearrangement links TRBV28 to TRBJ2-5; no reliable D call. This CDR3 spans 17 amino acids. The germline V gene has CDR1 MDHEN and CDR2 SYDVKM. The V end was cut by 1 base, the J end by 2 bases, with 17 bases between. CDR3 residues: CASSLYPSKDLQETQYF. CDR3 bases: TGTGCCAGCAGTTTATACCCTTCCAAAGACCTTCAAGAGACCCAGTACTTC.

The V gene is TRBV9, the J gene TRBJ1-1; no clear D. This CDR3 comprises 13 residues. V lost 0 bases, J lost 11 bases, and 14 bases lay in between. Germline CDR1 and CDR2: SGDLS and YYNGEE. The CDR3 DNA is TGTGCCAGCAGCGTAGGAGCGGACCGGGCCGCTTTCTTT. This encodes CASSVGADRAAFF. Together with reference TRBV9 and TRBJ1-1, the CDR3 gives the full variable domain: DSGVTQTPKHLITATGQRVTLRCSPRSGDLSVYWYQQSLDQGLQFLIQYYNGEERAKGNILERFSAQQFPDLHSELNLSSLELGDSALYFCASSVGADRAAFFGQGTRLTVV.

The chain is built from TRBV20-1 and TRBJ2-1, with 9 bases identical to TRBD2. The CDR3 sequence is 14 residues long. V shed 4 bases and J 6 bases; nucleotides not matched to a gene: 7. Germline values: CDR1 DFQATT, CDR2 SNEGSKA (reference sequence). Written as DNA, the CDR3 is TGCAGTGCTACCCCGACTAGCGGAATCAATGAGCAGTTCTTC. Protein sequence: CSATPTSGINEQFF.

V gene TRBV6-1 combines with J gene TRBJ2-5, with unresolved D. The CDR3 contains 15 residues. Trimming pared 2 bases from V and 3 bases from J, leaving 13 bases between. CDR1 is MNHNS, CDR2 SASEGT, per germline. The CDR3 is CASSEKVGQKETQYF. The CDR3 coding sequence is TGTGCCAGCAGTGAAAAGGTTGGCCAGAAAGAGACCCAGTACTTC.

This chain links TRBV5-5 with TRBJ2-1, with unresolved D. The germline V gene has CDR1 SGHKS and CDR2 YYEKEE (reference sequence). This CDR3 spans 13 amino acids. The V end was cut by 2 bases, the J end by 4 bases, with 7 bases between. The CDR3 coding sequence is TGTGCCAGCAGCTTACTACGTTACAATGAGCAGTTCTTC. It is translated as CASSLLRYNEQFF.

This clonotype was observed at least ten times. This CDR3 reads CASSESQGAGQPQHF. The CDR3 DNA reads as TGTGCCAGCAGCGAGAGTCAGGGGGCTGGTCAGCCCCAGCATTTT. The rearrangement joins TRBV7-2 to TRBJ1-5, with 8 bases matching TRBD1. CDR1 and CDR2 (germline): SGHTA, FQGNSA. The CDR3 has 15 amino acids. V trimming: 5 bases; J trimming: 6 bases; junction bases outside the gene matches: 9.